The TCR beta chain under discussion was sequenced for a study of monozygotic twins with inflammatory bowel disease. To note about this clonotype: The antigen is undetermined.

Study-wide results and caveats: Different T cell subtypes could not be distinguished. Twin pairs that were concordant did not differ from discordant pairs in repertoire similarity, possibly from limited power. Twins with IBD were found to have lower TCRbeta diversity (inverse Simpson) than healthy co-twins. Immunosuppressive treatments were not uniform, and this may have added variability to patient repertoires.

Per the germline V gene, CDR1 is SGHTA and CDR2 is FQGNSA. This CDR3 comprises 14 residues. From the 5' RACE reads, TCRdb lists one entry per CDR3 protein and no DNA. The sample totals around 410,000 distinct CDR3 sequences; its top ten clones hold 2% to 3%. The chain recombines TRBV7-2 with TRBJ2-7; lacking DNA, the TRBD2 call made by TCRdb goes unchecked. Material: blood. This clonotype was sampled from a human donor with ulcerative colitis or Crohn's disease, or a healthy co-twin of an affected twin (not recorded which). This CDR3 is CASSLGAGWGEQYF.